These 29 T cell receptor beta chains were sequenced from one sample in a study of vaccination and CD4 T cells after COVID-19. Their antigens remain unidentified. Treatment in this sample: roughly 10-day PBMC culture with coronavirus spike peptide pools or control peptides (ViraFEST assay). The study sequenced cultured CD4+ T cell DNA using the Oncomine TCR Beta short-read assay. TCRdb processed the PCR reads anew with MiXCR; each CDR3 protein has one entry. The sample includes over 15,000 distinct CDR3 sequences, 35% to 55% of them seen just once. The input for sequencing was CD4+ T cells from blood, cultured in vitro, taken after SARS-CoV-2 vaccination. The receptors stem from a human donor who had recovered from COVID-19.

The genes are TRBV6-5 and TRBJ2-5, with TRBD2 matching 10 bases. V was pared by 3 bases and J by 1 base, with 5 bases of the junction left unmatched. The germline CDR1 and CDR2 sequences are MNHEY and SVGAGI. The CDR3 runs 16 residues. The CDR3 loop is CASSYGPSGGQETQYF. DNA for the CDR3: TGTGCCAGCAGTTATGGCCCTAGCGGGGGCCAAGAGACCCAGTACTTC.

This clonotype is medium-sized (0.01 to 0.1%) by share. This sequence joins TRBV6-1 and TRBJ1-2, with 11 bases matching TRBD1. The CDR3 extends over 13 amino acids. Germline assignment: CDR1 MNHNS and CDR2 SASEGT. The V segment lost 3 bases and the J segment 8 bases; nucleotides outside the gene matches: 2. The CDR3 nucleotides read TGTGCCAGCAGTGACCGGGACAGGGGGGGCTACACCTTC. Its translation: CASSDRDRGGYTF.

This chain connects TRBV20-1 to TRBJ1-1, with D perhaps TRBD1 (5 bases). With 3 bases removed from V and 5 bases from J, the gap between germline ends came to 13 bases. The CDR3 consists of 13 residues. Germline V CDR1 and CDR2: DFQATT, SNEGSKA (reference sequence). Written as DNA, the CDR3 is TGCAGTGCTAGTGCCCAGGGTTTGACTGAAGCTTTCTTT. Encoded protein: CSASAQGLTEAFF.

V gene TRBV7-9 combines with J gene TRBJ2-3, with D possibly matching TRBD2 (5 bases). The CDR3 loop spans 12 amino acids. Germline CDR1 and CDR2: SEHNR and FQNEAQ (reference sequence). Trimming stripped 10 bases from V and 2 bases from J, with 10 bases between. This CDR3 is CATSGNTDTQYF. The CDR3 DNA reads TGTGCCACCTCGGGGAACACAGATACGCAGTATTTT. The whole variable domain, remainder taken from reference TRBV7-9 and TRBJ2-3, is DTGVSQNPRHKITKRGQNVTFRCDPISEHNRLYWYRQTLGQGPEFLTYFQNEAQLEKSRLLSDRFSAERPKGSFSTLEIQRTEQGDSAMYLCATSGNTDTQYFGPGTRLTVL.

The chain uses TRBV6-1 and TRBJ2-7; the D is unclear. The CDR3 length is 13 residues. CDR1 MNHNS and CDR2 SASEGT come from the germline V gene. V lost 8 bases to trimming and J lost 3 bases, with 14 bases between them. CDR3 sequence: CASQRYGYYEQYF. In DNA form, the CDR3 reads TGTGCCAGCCAACGATACGGATACTACGAGCAGTACTTC.

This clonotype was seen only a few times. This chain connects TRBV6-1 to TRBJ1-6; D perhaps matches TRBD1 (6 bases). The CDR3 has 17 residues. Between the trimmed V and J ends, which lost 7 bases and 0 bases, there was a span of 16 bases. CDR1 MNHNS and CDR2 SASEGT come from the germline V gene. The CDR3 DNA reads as TGTGCCAGCACCACCTTACAGGGTAGCTCCTATAATTCACCCCTCCACTTT. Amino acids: CASTTLQGSSYNSPLHF.

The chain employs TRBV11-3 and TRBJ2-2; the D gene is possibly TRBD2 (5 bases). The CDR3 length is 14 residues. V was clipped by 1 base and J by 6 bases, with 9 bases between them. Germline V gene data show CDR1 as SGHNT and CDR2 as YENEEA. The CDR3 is CASSLGGESGELFF. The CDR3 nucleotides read TGTGCCAGCAGCTTAGGGGGAGAATCCGGGGAGCTGTTTTTT.

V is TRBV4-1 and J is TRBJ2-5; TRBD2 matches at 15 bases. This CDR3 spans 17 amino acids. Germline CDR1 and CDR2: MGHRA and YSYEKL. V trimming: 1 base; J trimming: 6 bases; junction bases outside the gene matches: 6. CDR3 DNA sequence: TGCGCCAGCAGCCAAGCCGGACTAGCGGGGGGGCTTCAGACCCAGTACTTC. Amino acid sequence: CASSQAGLAGGLQTQYF.

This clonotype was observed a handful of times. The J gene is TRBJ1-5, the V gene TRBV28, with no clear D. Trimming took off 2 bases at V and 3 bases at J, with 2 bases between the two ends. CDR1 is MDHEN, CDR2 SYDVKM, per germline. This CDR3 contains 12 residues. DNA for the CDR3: TGTGCCAGCAGTTTACCCAATCAGCCCCAGCATTTT. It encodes CASSLPNQPQHF.

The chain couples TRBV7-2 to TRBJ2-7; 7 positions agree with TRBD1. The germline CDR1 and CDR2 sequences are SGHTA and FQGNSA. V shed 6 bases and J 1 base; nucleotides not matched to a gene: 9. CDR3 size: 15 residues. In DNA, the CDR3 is TGTGCCAGCAGGCCTAGTCCGGGACAGTCCTACGAGCAGTACTTC. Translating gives CASRPSPGQSYEQYF.

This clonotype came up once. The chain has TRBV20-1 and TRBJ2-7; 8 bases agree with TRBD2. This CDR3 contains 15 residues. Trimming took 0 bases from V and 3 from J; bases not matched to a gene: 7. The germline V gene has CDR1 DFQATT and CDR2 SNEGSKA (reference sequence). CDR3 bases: TGCAGTGCTAGAGATCCCTCGGGACTAGGCTACGAGCAGTACTTC. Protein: CSARDPSGLGYEQYF.

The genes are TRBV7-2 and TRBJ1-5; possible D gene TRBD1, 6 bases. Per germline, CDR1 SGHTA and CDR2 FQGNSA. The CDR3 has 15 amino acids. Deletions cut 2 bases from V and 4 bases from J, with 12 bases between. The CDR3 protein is CASSLYRERNQPQHF. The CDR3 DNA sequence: TGTGCCAGCAGCTTATACAGGGAAAGGAATCAGCCCCAGCATTTT.

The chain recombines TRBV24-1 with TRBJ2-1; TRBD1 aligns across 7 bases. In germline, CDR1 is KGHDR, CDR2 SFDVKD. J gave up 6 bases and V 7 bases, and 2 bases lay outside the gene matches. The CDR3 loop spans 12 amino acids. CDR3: CATSAGGNEQFF. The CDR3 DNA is TGTGCCACCAGCGCAGGGGGCAATGAGCAGTTCTTC.

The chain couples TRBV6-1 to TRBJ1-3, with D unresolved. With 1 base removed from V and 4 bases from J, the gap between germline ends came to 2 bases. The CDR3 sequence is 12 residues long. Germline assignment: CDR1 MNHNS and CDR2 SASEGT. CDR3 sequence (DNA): TGTGCCAGCAGTGAAGGAGGAAACACCATATATTTT. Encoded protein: CASSEGGNTIYF.

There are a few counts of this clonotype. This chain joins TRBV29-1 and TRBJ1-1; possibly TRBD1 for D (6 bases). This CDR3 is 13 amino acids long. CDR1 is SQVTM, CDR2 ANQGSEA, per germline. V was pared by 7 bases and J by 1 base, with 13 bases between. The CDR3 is CSAEKTGNTEAFF. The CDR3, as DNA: TGCAGCGCCGAGAAGACAGGGAACACTGAAGCTTTCTTT.

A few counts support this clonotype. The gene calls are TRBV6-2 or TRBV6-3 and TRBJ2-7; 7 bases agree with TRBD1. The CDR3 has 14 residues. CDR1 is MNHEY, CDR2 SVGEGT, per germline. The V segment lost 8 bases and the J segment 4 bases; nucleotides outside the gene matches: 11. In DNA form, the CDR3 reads TGTGCCAGCGCCGGGACAGCTCCTTGGTACGAGCAGTACTTC. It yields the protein CASAGTAPWYEQYF.

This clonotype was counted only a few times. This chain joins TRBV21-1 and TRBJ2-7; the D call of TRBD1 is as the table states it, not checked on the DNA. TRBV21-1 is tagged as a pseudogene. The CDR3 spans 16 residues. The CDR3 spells CASNLKEGEGVREQYF. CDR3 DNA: TGTGCCAGCAACCTAAAGGAGGGGGAAGGTGTCCGCGAGCAGTACTTC.

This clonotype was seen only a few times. This chain's CDR3 is CASSTSGRDSPLHF. The CDR3 bases are TGTGCCAGTAGTACATCAGGCCGGGACTCACCCCTCCACTTT. V usage is TRBV19 and J usage is TRBJ1-6, with D possibly being TRBD1 (5 bases). The CDR3 runs to 14 residues. CDR1 is LNHDA and CDR2 is SQIVND in the germline V gene (reference sequence). Trimming left V 4 bases short and J 10 bases short, with 14 bases between.

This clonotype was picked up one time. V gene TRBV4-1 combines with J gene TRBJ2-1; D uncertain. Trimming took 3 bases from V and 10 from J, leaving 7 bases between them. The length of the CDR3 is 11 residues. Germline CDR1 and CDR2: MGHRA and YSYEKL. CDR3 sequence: CASSQEREQFF. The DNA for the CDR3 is TGCGCCAGCAGCCAGGAAAGGGAGCAGTTCTTC.

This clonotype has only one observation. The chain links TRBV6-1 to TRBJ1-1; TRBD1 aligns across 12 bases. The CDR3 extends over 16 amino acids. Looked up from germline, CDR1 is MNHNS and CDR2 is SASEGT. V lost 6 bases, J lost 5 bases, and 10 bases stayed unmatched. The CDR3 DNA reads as TGTGCCAGCAGCCGGGGACAGGGGGCGCAGGGAACTGAAGCTTTCTTT. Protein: CASSRGQGAQGTEAFF.

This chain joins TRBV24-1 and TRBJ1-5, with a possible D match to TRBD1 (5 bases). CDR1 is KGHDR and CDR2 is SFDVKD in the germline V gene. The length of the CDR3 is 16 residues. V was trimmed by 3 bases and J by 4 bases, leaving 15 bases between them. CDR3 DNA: TGTGCCACCAGTGATGCGACCCGGGACGTTAATCAGCCCCAGCATTTT. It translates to CATSDATRDVNQPQHF.

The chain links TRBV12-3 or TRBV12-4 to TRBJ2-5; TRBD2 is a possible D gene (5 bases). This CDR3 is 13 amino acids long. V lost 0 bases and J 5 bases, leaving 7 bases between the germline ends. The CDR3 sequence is CASSLAGVETQYF. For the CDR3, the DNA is TGTGCCAGCAGTTTAGCGGGAGTGGAGACCCAGTACTTC.

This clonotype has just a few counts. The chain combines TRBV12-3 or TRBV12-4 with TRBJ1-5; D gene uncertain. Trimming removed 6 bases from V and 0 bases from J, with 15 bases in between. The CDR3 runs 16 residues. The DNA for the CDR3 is TGTGCCAGCAGCTACAGACGGGCTAATAGCAATCAGCCCCAGCATTTT. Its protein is CASSYRRANSNQPQHF.

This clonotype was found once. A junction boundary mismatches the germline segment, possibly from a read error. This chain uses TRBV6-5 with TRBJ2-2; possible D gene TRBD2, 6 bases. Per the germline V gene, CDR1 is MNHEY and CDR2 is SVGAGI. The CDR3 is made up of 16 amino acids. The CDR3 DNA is TGTGCCAGCAGTTCTCCTAGGAGGGAGAGGGGCGGGGAGCTGTCTTTT. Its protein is CASSSPRRERGGELSF.

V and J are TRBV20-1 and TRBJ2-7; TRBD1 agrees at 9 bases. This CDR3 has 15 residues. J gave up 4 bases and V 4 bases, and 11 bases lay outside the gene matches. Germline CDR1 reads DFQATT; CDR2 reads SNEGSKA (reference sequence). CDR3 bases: TGCAGTGCTAAGGAACCGGGACAGGGAACTTACGAGCAGTACTTC. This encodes CSAKEPGQGTYEQYF.

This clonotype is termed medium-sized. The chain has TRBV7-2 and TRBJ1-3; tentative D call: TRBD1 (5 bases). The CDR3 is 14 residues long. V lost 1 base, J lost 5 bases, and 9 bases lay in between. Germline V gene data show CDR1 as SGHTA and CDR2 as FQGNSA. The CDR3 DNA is TGTGCCAGCAGCTTAGTTGAGGGGCGAAACACCATATATTTT. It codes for CASSLVEGRNTIYF.

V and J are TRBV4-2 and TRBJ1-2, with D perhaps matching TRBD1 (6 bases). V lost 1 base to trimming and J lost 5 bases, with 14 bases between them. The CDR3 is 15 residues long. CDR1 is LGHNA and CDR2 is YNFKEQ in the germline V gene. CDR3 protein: CASSQVPGADYGYTF. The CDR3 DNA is TGTGCCAGCAGCCAAGTTCCGGGGGCAGATTATGGCTACACCTTC.

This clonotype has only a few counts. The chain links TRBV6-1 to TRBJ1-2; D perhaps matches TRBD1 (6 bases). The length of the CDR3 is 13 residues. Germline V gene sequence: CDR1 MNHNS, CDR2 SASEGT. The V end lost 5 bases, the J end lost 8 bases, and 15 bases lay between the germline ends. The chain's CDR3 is CASSKSGTPGYTF. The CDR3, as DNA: TGTGCCAGCAGTAAGTCCGGGACACCCGGCTACACCTTC.

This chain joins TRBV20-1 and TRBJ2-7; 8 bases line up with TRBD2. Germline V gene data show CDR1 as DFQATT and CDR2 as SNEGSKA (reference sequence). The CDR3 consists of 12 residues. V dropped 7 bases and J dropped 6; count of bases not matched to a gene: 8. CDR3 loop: CSGGTSFGEQYF. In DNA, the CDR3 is TGCAGTGGCGGGACTAGTTTCGGCGAGCAGTACTTC.